A selection of T cell receptor beta chains follows, all from one sample in a study of OX40 agonist ivuxolimab in advanced cancers. Clones were read by immunoSEQ multiplex PCR, and TCRdb kept only the in-frame ones, dropping some. The table has some 62,000 clones, 80% to 90% seen once. Sequenced material: CD4+ or CD8+ T cells sorted from blood, taken in a trial of the OX40 agonist ivuxolimab. The receptors come from an adult with an advanced solid tumor such as melanoma, head and neck, liver or kidney cancer. CDR3s include the opening cysteine and the closing phenylalanine or tryptophan. The D gene is left open where the match is weak. Expanded clones get a size class; other rows say once, few or many, or leave the size out.

v_gene	abundance	d_gene	j_gene	CDR3aa	CDR3nt
TRBV11-2	NA	NA	TRBJ2-2	CASGTRLHSPGELFF	TGTGCCAGCGGAACCCGGCTACACTCCCCCGGGGAGCTGTTTTTT
TRBV7-6	NA	NA	TRBJ2-2	CASSLRRDGELFF	TGTGCCAGCAGCCTTCGACGGGACGGGGAGCTGTTTTTT
TRBV5-5	NA	NA	TRBJ1-4	CASSFGLLNEKLFF	TGTGCCAGCAGCTTCGGTCTGCTGAATGAAAAACTGTTTTTT
TRBV30	NA	NA	TRBJ2-1	CAWRGGQGGNEQFF	TGTGCCTGGAGAGGAGGACAGGGAGGGAATGAGCAGTTCTTC
TRBV7-2	NA	TRBD2	TRBJ2-7	CASSLGLAVSYEQYF	TGTGCCAGCAGCTTAGGCCTAGCGGTCTCCTACGAGCAGTACTTC
TRBV29-1	NA	NA	TRBJ2-5	CSARQAQETQYF	TGCAGCGCAAGACAGGCACAAGAGACCCAGTACTTC
TRBV7-9	NA	TRBD1	TRBJ1-1	CASSSQGVNTEAFF	TGTGCCAGCAGCTCCCAGGGGGTGAACACTGAAGCTTTCTTT
TRBV13	NA	NA	TRBJ2-5	CASSFGAYQETQYF	TGTGCCAGCAGCTTCGGAGCTTATCAAGAGACCCAGTACTTC
TRBV6-6	NA	TRBD2	TRBJ2-7	CASSTSGSSVYEQYF	TGTGCCAGCAGCACTAGCGGGAGTAGCGTCTACGAGCAGTACTTC
TRBV9	NA	NA	TRBJ1-5	CASSPQGDSNQPQHF	TGTGCCAGCAGCCCACAGGGAGATAGCAATCAGCCCCAGCATTTT
TRBV10-3	NA	TRBD1	TRBJ2-5	CAISESRGRQGQYF	TGTGCCATCAGTGAGTCAAGGGGAAGACAGGGTCAGTACTTC
TRBV11-1	NA	NA	TRBJ2-5	CASSLQYLAETQYF	TGTGCCAGCAGCTTACAGTACTTGGCGGAGACCCAGTACTTC
TRBV11-2	NA	TRBD2	TRBJ2-7	CASSNRGGGRGWNEQYF	TGTGCCAGCAGTAATCGAGGCGGGGGGCGCGGATGGAACGAGCAGTACTTC
TRBV19	NA	TRBD1	TRBJ2-1	CASSPPGQGAGRNEQFF	TGTGCCAGTAGTCCACCGGGACAGGGGGCGGGGAGGAATGAGCAGTTCTTC
TRBV7-2	NA	NA	TRBJ1-5	CASSLGDRGLGQPQHF	TGTGCCAGCAGCTTAGGGGATAGGGGATTGGGTCAGCCCCAGCATTTT
TRBV7-9	few	NA	TRBJ1-6	CAGGTDPPLHF	TGTGCCGGAGGAACAGATCCACCCCTCCACTTT
TRBV7-2	NA	NA	TRBJ2-7	CASSPTDSSGTYEQYF	TGTGCCAGCAGCCCGACCGACTCATCTGGGACCTACGAGCAGTACTTC
TRBV28	NA	NA	TRBJ1-4	CASSIRREKLFF	TGTGCCAGCAGTATCCGACGGGAAAAACTGTTTTTT
TRBV19	NA	TRBD1	TRBJ1-2	CASSRDAGQGGYGYTF	TGTGCCAGTAGCCGTGACGCTGGACAGGGGGGCTATGGCTACACCTTC
TRBV5-8	NA	TRBD1	TRBJ2-1	CASSWGQAGLPKQFF	TGTGCCAGCAGCTGGGGACAGGCGGGCCTTCCAAAGCAGTTCTTC
TRBV30	NA	NA	TRBJ1-1	CAWSPTANTEAFF	TGTGCCTGGAGCCCGACAGCGAACACTGAAGCTTTCTTT
TRBV19	NA	NA	TRBJ2-7	CASSRGYYEQYF	TGTGCCAGTAGTCGAGGCTACTACGAGCAGTACTTC
TRBV27	NA	NA	TRBJ2-2	CASSFRTSNTGELFF	TGTGCCAGCAGTTTCAGGACCTCGAACACCGGGGAGCTGTTTTTT
TRBV9	NA	NA	TRBJ2-3	CASSAEQSTDTQYF	TGTGCCAGCAGCGCTGAACAAAGCACAGATACGCAGTATTTT
TRBV19	NA	TRBD1	TRBJ1-1	CASSSGQGNTEAFF	TGTGCCAGTAGTTCGGGACAGGGGAACACTGAAGCTTTCTTT
TRBV5-4	once	TRBD1	TRBJ1-4	CASSLPRQGSEEKLFF	TGTGCCAGCAGCCTACCTCGACAGGGGTCCGAGGAAAAACTGTTTTTT
TRBV6-5	NA	NA	TRBJ2-1	CASTPIGGREQFF	TGTGCCAGCACCCCAATCGGAGGGAGGGAGCAGTTCTTC
TRBV5-6	NA	NA	TRBJ2-1	CASRHQGGEQFF	TGTGCCAGCAGACATCAGGGCGGTGAGCAGTTCTTC
TRBV19	NA	NA	TRBJ1-1	CASQQGGGTEAFF	TGTGCCAGCCAACAGGGTGGAGGGACTGAAGCTTTCTTT
TRBV4-1	NA	TRBD2	TRBJ2-7	CASSQDPGTKRAEQYF	TGCGCCAGCAGCCAAGACCCCGGGACTAAAAGGGCCGAGCAGTACTTC
TRBV28	NA	TRBD2	TRBJ2-7	CASIDTSGRAWEQYF	TGTGCCAGCATCGACACTAGCGGGAGGGCCTGGGAGCAGTACTTC
TRBV7-9	NA	NA	TRBJ2-3	CASSHLKRTATDTQYF	TGTGCCAGCAGCCACCTTAAACGGACAGCAACAGATACGCAGTATTTT
TRBV4-3	NA	NA	TRBJ2-7	CASSQDWGSNEQYF	TGCGCCAGCAGCCAAGATTGGGGTAGCAACGAGCAGTACTTC